These 2 T cell receptor beta chains came from one sample sequenced in a study of CD8+CD57+ T cells in acquired aplastic anemia. TCR beta VDJ and CDR3 were profiled, and genomic DNA was the template. MiXCR was run by TCRdb on the reads, yielding one entry per CDR3 protein. The data contain some 170,000 distinct CDR3 sequences, about 45% of them singletons. CD8+CD57+ cell expansion, shown by flow cytometry, had occurred in the patients selected for sequencing. Sequencing used sorted CD4+, CD8+, or CD8+CD57+ T cells (not recorded which) from PBMCs. These receptors all stem from a human donor with aplastic anemia.

This clonotype was observed at least ten times. The genes are TRBV24-1 and TRBJ2-1; 12 bases map to TRBD2. After removal of 4 bases from V and 5 bases from J, the junction contained 5 bases not matched to a gene. From germline, CDR1 is KGHDR and CDR2 SFDVKD. CDR3 size: 16 residues. CDR3 nucleotides: TGTGCCACCAGTGACCGACTAGCGGGGGAGGACAATGAGCAGTTCTTC. Its translation: CATSDRLAGEDNEQFF.

The rearrangement links TRBV7-2 to TRBJ1-3; D is unclear. CDR3 length: 14 amino acids. Trimming took 4 bases from V and 3 from J, leaving 10 bases between them. Germline CDR1 and CDR2: SGHTA and FQGNSA. The CDR3 is CASSSLDRGNTIYF. The CDR3 region has the DNA TGTGCCAGCAGCTCCCTAGATCGTGGAAACACCATATATTTT.